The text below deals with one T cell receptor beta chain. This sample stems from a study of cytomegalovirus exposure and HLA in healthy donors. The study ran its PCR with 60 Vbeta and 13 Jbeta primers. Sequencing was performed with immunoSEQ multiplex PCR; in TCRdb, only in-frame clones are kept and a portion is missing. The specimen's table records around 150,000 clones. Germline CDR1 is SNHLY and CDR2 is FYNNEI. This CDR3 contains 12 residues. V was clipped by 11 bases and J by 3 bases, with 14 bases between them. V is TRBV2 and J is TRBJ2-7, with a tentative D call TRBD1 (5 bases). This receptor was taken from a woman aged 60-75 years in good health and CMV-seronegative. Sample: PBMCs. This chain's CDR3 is CAGAKLSYEQYF. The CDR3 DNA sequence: TGTGCCGGGGCTAAGTTAAGCTACGAGCAGTACTTC.